This T cell receptor (beta chain) was recorded in a study of shared clonotypes between healthy human individuals (dated by TCRdb to the early 2020s). Regarding the complete study: The cohort comprised two women and three men aged 18 to 49 years. To increase sequencing depth and limit assay-specific biases, TCR repertoire library preparation and sequencing were carried out by different laboratories using diverse techniques. The study deeply sequenced blood TCR repertoires of about 5 healthy adults to estimate repertoire size and the extent of clonotype sharing between individuals. Each donor's leukapheresis produced roughly between about 0.9 and 9.5 billion PBMCs. For each donor, CD4 naive and CD4 memory were each run on three plates, CD8 naive on two plates, and CD8 memory on one plate.

Using the deep immunoSEQ assay, multiplex PCR amplified TCR CDR3 regions from genomic DNA. For each cell subset, the extracted genomic DNA was distributed evenly across all wells of several immunoSEQ 96-well plates, and each plate served as one replicate. For sorted subsets, around 200 ng genomic DNA, equal to about 30,000 T cell genomes, was loaded into each replicate PCR. The purified libraries were quantified using a Qubit 3.0 fluorometer, sized with a Bioanalyzer 2100, and then quantified again using the KAPA Library Quantification kit. Every immunoSEQ 96-well plate was sequenced on a dedicated single-read 150-cycle Illumina NextSeq 550 flow cell. Per the authors' processing: The immunoSEQ output contained only junctional sequences without quality scores, so filtering could not match that applied to full-length reads. To assign V/J genes and CDR3, sequences were annotated against IMGT germline references using PyIR, a Python wrapper for IgBLAST v1.9. Reads with weak V/J assignments (E-value above 1e-6), missing CDR3, stop codons, out-of-frame junctions, or ambiguous translated residues were removed. V3J clonotypes were defined by identical inferred V gene, J gene, and CDR3 amino acid sequence. The percentage overlap between two repertoires was calculated by dividing the number of shared unique clonotypes by the size of the smaller repertoire. Three approaches were used to assess repertoire richness: RTK rarefaction, the Chao1 estimator, and Recon v2.1 estimates of unobserved clonotypes. OLGA was used to compute generation probabilities for all TCRbeta clonotypes that the gDNA method yielded from several donors. The table was pulled from immuneACCESS by TCRdb, which kept in-frame rearrangements only. Such tables lose some clones; where checked, under half of the loss comes from unresolved V genes, and the rest has no known cause. Clone size and V and J calls were adopted from that table, with D and trimming inferred from the DNA. Within this sample are approximately 2.3 million clones, with 93% of them counted one time only. The top ten hold under 0.45% of the sample.

Beyond this particular receptor, the publication reports: Because the study included a small number of donors, the genetic and exposure-history diversity represented was limited. Pairwise subsampling led to the expectation that sequencing depth would affect the degree of clonotype sharing among donors. Incomplete sequencing was indicated by rarefaction of sorted-subset datasets, despite the large sequencing depth. Compared with non-shared clonotypes, the clonotypes found in all four sorted-subset donors had higher generation probabilities. Naive subsets generally had larger estimated clonotype richness than memory subsets did. Sampling was limited to blood, and TCR repertoires in tissue likely differ from TCR repertoires in blood. When several donors were compared, the shared fraction of clonotypes was roughly 5% for naive CD4, about 4% for naive CD8, roughly 2.3% for memory CD4, and 0.3% to 0.5% for memory CD8.

With regard to this clone: Its specific antigen is unknown. The input lacks base qualities; no much larger clone sits a single base away.

The donors were healthy, HIV-negative adults who had no recently reported acute infections or vaccinations. All donors were Caucasian adults living in Nashville, Tennessee, USA. Magnetic negative selection was used to enrich CD4+ T cells, after which naive cells were positively selected on CD45RA and the negative fraction became the memory subset. After blood collection by leukapheresis, PBMCs were isolated using Ficoll-Histopaque density gradient centrifugation and then cryopreserved in the vapor phase of liquid nitrogen. Analytical flow cytometry was used to check the purity and quantity of every magnetically sorted T cell population. Each sorted fraction had its genomic DNA isolated and then quantified by UV absorbance on a Nanodrop 2000c. V loses 5 bases, J loses 2 bases, and the germline ends lie 18 bases apart. The CDR3 runs 16 residues from the cysteine to the phenylalanine. Only the CDR3 portion is preserved as DNA: 48 bases, with reading frame beginning at the first base. Via the germline V gene, CDR1 is SGHRS and CDR2 YFSETQ.

The sample taken for sequencing was naive CD4+ T cells from PBMCs. What this sample's cell subset or site label stands for: CD45RA+ positively selected. The chain was built from TRBV5-1 and TRBJ2-3, and possibly TRBD1, on 6 matching bases. The receptor comes from a man aged 18-30 years in good health. Some clones in this sample may be carry-over from other donors' samples. The DNA sequence is given as TGCGCCAGCAGAAAAACAGGGAGTAGTGACACAGATACGCAGTATTTT. This sequence encodes CASRKTGSSDTDTQYF. Extended through the reference TRBV5-1 and TRBJ2-3 proteins, this CDR3 yields the full variable domain: KAGVTQTPRYLIKTRGQQVTLSCSPISGHRSVSWYQQTPGQGLQFLFEYFSETQRNKGNFPGRFSGRQFSNSRSEMNVSTLELGDSALYLCASRKTGSSDTDTQYFGPGTRLTVL.